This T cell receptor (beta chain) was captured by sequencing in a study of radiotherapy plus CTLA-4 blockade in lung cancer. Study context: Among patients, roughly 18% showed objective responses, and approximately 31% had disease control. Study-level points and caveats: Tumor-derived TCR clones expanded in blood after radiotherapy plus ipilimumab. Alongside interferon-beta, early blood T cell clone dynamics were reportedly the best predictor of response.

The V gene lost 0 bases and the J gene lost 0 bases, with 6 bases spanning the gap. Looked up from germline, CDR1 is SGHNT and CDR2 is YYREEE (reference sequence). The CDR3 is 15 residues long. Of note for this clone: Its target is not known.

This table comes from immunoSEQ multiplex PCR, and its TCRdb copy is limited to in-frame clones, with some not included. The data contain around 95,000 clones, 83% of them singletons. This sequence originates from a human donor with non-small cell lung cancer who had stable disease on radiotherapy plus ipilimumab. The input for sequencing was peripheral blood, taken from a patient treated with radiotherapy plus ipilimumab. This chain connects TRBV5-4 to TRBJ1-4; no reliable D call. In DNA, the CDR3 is TGTGCCAGCAGCTTGGCCCCCGCAACTAATGAAAAACTGTTTTTT. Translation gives CASSLAPATNEKLFF.